Described below is a single T cell receptor beta chain sequence and its context. Its antigen is not identified. The sample originates from a study of T cell responses to AZD1222 COVID-19 vaccine. The CDR3 runs to 16 residues. Germline CDR1 reads KGHSH; CDR2 reads LQKENI. The germline V and J ends were trimmed by 0 bases and 5 bases, with 14 bases remaining between them. Clones were sequenced by immunoSEQ multiplex PCR, and TCRdb holds only the in-frame ones, with some missing. The sample lists 150,000 or so clones, 88% occurring once. Overall study results and limits: Epitopes outside B.1.351 and B.1.1.7 mutated regions reportedly drew nearly half of spike TCRs. Spike-specific TCR breadth and depth went up after people got two AZD1222 doses. Seropositive AZD1222 recipients at baseline numbered only five to seven. Donors were mostly white British, more females; clonal diversity possibly underestimated.

V usage is TRBV18 and J usage is TRBJ1-5; the D gene is possibly TRBD1 (6 bases). This sample comprised peripheral blood, obtained on day 0 of AZD1222 vaccination. This sequence was found in an adult in good health. The DNA for the CDR3 is TGTGCCAGCTCACCACCAGGAGGGGGGCGAGATCAGCCCCAGCATTTT. It yields the protein CASSPPGGGRDQPQHF.